One and the same sample provided the 25 T cell receptor beta chains below, sequenced in a study of shared clonotypes between healthy human individuals. Here immunoSEQ multiplex PCR was the method, and the copy in TCRdb shows in-frame clones only, minus some. The sample holds millions of clones, about 95% seen once. Sequences were obtained from naive CD4+ T cells sorted from blood. Stated subset: CD45RA+ positively selected. The source of these receptors is a young man in good health.

Of note for this clone: Other DNA variants within this sample encode the same CDR3. The rearrangement links TRBV30 to TRBJ2-1; D is undetermined. Germline-derived CDR1 and CDR2 are GTSNPN and SVGIG (reference sequence). V dropped 2 bases and J dropped 7 bases, with 3 bases sitting between them. This CDR3 contains 10 residues. Here the CDR3 reads CAWSLNEQFF. The CDR3 DNA reads TGTGCCTGGAGTTTGAATGAGCAGTTCTTC.

The rearrangement joins TRBV6-1 to TRBJ2-1; unclear D gene. CDR3 length equals 15 residues. V lost 10 bases, J lost 4 bases, and 20 bases lay in between. Germline V lookup: CDR1 MNHNS, CDR2 SASEGT. CDR3 sequence: CATWPSGLKYNEQFF. The CDR3 DNA follows: TGTGCCACCTGGCCGAGTGGGCTGAAATACAATGAGCAGTTCTTC.

The chain has TRBV11-2 and TRBJ1-5, with D possibly matching TRBD1 (6 bases). Germline assignment: CDR1 SGHAT and CDR2 FQNNGV. The V gene lost 4 bases and the J gene lost 7 bases, with 11 bases spanning the gap. This CDR3 has 13 residues. The CDR3: CASSYRVNQPQHF. CDR3 nucleotides: TGTGCCAGCAGCTACAGGGTAAACCAGCCCCAGCATTTT.

The V gene is TRBV29-1, the J gene TRBJ1-4; no firm D call. Per the germline V gene, CDR1 is SQVTM and CDR2 is ANQGSEA. The CDR3 contains 11 residues. V lost 7 bases and J 8 bases, leaving 11 bases between the germline ends. The CDR3 bases are TGCAGCGCCCTTCTCGGGGAAAAACTGTTTTTT. It yields the protein CSALLGEKLFF. The whole variable domain, remainder taken from reference TRBV29-1 and TRBJ1-4, is SAVISQKPSRDICQRGTSLTIQCQVDSQVTMMFWYRQQPGQSLTLIATANQGSEATYESGFVIDKFPISRPNLTFSTLTVSNMSPEDSSIYLCSALLGEKLFFGSGTQLSVL.

V usage is TRBV18 and J usage is TRBJ2-7, with 7 bases that match TRBD1. The CDR3 loop spans 12 amino acids. After removal of 3 bases from V and 7 bases from J, the junction contained 3 bases not matched to a gene. Germline V CDR1 and CDR2: KGHSH, LQKENI. DNA of the CDR3: TGTGCCAGCTCACCCCAACAGGGGGAGCAGTACTTC. Translating it yields CASSPQQGEQYF.

The chain is built from TRBV9 and TRBJ2-1; D call uncertain. The CDR3 spans 15 residues. Trimming took 2 bases from V and 6 from J, leaving 15 bases between them. Germline V lookup: CDR1 SGDLS, CDR2 YYNGEE. For the CDR3, the DNA is TGTGCCAGCAGCGTGGACCCTTCGTCGACCAATGAGCAGTTCTTC. Its translation is CASSVDPSSTNEQFF.

The chain is built from TRBV11-3 and TRBJ2-3, with a weak D call TRBD2 (6 bases). CDR3 length: 14 residues. CDR1 and CDR2 from the germline V gene are SGHNT and YENEEA. Deletions cut 4 bases from V and 4 bases from J, with 12 bases between. CDR3 DNA sequence: TGTGCCAGCAGCTCCGGGAGTTTGTCAGATACGCAGTATTTT. Its protein product is CASSSGSLSDTQYF.

This chain connects TRBV5-6 to TRBJ2-2; D possibly corresponds to TRBD2 (5 bases). The CDR3 spans 14 residues. The germline V and J ends were trimmed by 0 bases and 6 bases, with 9 bases remaining between them. Germline CDR1 SGHDT, CDR2 YYEEEE. CDR3 residues: CASSLVAGSGELFF. The CDR3 nucleotides read TGTGCCAGCAGCTTGGTCGCGGGTTCCGGGGAGCTGTTTTTT. The full variable domain, its missing parts supplied by reference TRBV5-6 and TRBJ2-2, is DAGVTQSPTHLIKTRGQQVTLRCSPKSGHDTVSWYQQALGQGPQFIFQYYEEEERQRGNFPDRFSGHQFPNYSSELNVNALLLGDSALYLCASSLVAGSGELFFGEGSRLTVL.

The V and J genes are TRBV7-2 and TRBJ2-3, with TRBD2 as a possible D gene (5 bases). Germline assignment: CDR1 SGHTA and CDR2 FQGNSA. V was clipped by 5 bases and J by 2 bases, with 11 bases between them. The CDR3 totals 14 residues. This chain's CDR3 is CASSPGLTTDTQYF. DNA of the CDR3: TGTGCCAGCAGCCCCGGACTGACCACAGATACGCAGTATTTT.

The chain recombines TRBV30 with TRBJ2-3, with D uncertain. Trimming left V 4 bases short and J 2 bases short, with 10 bases between. The CDR3 runs to 13 residues. In germline, CDR1 is GTSNPN, CDR2 SVGIG (reference sequence). The CDR3 region has the DNA TGTGCCTGGAACCTAGAATCCACAGATACGCAGTATTTT. Its protein product is CAWNLESTDTQYF.

On this clone itself: Within the sample, other DNA sequences also encode this same CDR3. The gene calls are TRBV30 and TRBJ1-1; possible D gene TRBD1, 5 bases. From germline, CDR1 is GTSNPN and CDR2 SVGIG (reference sequence). The CDR3 runs 14 residues. V dropped 0 bases and J dropped 1 base, with 9 bases sitting between them. The CDR3 spells CAWSVLGANTEAFF. The CDR3 nucleotides read TGTGCCTGGAGTGTACTAGGGGCGAACACTGAAGCTTTCTTT.

This chain links TRBV5-1 with TRBJ2-7; D unresolved. This CDR3 comprises 14 residues. V dropped 0 bases and J dropped 7 bases, with 14 bases sitting between them. Per the germline V gene, CDR1 is SGHRS and CDR2 is YFSETQ. The CDR3: CASSLDWDRREQYF. The CDR3, as DNA: TGCGCCAGCAGCTTGGATTGGGATCGGCGGGAGCAGTACTTC. Variable domain in full (rest from reference TRBV5-1 and TRBJ2-7): KAGVTQTPRYLIKTRGQQVTLSCSPISGHRSVSWYQQTPGQGLQFLFEYFSETQRNKGNFPGRFSGRQFSNSRSEMNVSTLELGDSALYLCASSLDWDRREQYFGPGTRLTVT.

J is TRBJ2-3 and V is TRBV10-3, with TRBD1 matching over 10 bases. Germline V CDR1 and CDR2: ENHRY, SYGVKD. J gave up 4 bases and V 6 bases, and 16 bases lay outside the gene matches. The CDR3 contains 18 residues. CDR3 sequence reads: CAISPGTGATRSADTQYF. CDR3 coding DNA: TGTGCCATCAGCCCCGGGACAGGGGCCACCAGGTCGGCAGATACGCAGTATTTT.

A remark on this clone: Its ends do not fully match the called genes, so a read error is possible. The chain uses TRBV20-1 and TRBJ1-1, with D maybe TRBD1 (5 bases). In germline, CDR1 is DFQATT, CDR2 SNEGSKA (reference sequence). The CDR3 has 11 residues. CDR3 residues: CSANSGTPMIF. CDR3 sequence (DNA): TGCAGTGCGAACTCAGGGACGCCTATGATCTTT.

V gene TRBV5-1 combines with J gene TRBJ1-1; a possible D gene is TRBD1 (6 bases). With 2 bases removed from V and 1 base from J, the gap between germline ends came to 12 bases. The CDR3 runs 15 residues. Per germline, CDR1 SGHRS and CDR2 YFSETQ. The CDR3 DNA follows: TGCGCCAGCAGCTTTGCTGGACAGAGGAACACTGAAGCTTTCTTT. It is translated as CASSFAGQRNTEAFF.

The chain uses TRBV6-1 and TRBJ2-7; TRBD1 agrees at 9 bases. The CDR3 is made up of 14 amino acids. The V gene's germline CDR1 is MNHNS and CDR2 SASEGT. V lost 6 bases to trimming and J lost 4 bases; unmatched junction nucleotides: 7. The CDR3 DNA reads TGTGCCAGCAGCGGGACAGGGAGTAAGTACGAGCAGTACTTC. Residues: CASSGTGSKYEQYF.

The V call is TRBV7-2, the J call TRBJ2-5; D is uncertain. The CDR3 is made up of 14 amino acids. Between the trimmed V and J ends, which lost 6 bases and 5 bases, there was a span of 16 bases. The germline CDR1 and CDR2 sequences are SGHTA and FQGNSA. The CDR3 DNA follows: TGTGCCAGCAGGCCTCCGGAACTCGTGGAGACCCAGTACTTC. Its protein is CASRPPELVETQYF.

The count of this clone is one. V gene TRBV6-1 combines with J gene TRBJ1-3, with TRBD1 as a possible D gene (5 bases). This CDR3 contains 15 residues. The germline V and J ends were trimmed by 0 bases and 7 bases, with 13 bases remaining between them. The germline gives CDR1 MNHNS, CDR2 SASEGT. DNA for the CDR3: TGTGCCAGCAGTGAAGCTGGGGGTGGGAGGAACACCATATATTTT. Encoded protein: CASSEAGGGRNTIYF.

The J gene is TRBJ1-4, the V gene TRBV9; 7 nucleotides line up with TRBD1. J lost 5 bases, V lost 4 bases, and 8 bases had no gene match. The CDR3 loop spans 15 amino acids. Germline lookup yields CDR1 SGDLS and CDR2 YYNGEE. The CDR3 region has the DNA TGTGCCAGCAGCCCTAGGGAGGGGGCGAATGAAAAACTGTTTTTT. Amino acids: CASSPREGANEKLFF. The entire variable domain, with the rest obtained from reference TRBV9 and TRBJ1-4, is as follows: DSGVTQTPKHLITATGQRVTLRCSPRSGDLSVYWYQQSLDQGLQFLIQYYNGEERAKGNILERFSAQQFPDLHSELNLSSLELGDSALYFCASSPREGANEKLFFGSGTQLSVL.

V and J are TRBV27 and TRBJ2-7; 12 bases map to TRBD2. The CDR3 length is 16 residues. CDR1 MNHEY and CDR2 SMNVEV come from the germline V gene (reference sequence). V was clipped by 7 bases and J by 2 bases; unmatched bases: 9. This CDR3 reads CASKSRASGGAYEQYF. In DNA, the CDR3 is TGTGCCAGCAAGTCGCGGGCTAGCGGGGGGGCCTACGAGCAGTACTTC.

This chain connects TRBV5-1 to TRBJ1-1; D remains ambiguous. The V and J ends lost 2 bases and 5 bases respectively, with 16 bases between them. CDR1 is SGHRS and CDR2 is YFSETQ in the germline V gene. This CDR3 region has 15 residues. Here the CDR3 reads CASSFGPPRGTEAFF. CDR3 coding DNA: TGCGCCAGCAGCTTCGGGCCCCCCCGGGGAACTGAAGCTTTCTTT.

V is TRBV5-1 and J is TRBJ2-1; TRBD1 matches at 8 bases. This CDR3 is built from 17 residues. Trimming at V came to 2 bases and at J to 1 base, leaving 8 bases not matched to a gene. The V gene's germline CDR1 is SGHRS and CDR2 YFSETQ. The CDR3 loop is CASSLDRGFMSYNEQFF. The DNA for the CDR3 is TGCGCCAGCAGCTTAGACAGGGGATTTATGTCCTACAATGAGCAGTTCTTC.

The J gene is TRBJ2-3, the V gene TRBV28, with D unclear. The germline V gene has CDR1 MDHEN and CDR2 SYDVKM. The CDR3 loop spans 12 amino acids. Trimming removed 7 bases at V and 3 bases at J, with 8 bases between. The DNA for the CDR3 is TGTGCCAGCACAGGATTGACAGATACGCAGTATTTT. Protein product: CASTGLTDTQYF.

This chain links TRBV19 with TRBJ1-5; 8 bases are shared with TRBD1. J lost 7 bases, V lost 8 bases, and 7 bases had no gene match. This CDR3 comprises 13 residues. The germline V gene has CDR1 LNHDA and CDR2 SQIVND (reference sequence). The CDR3 DNA is TGTGCCAGTTCGACAGGGGAAGGGCAGCCCCAGCATTTT. It specifies CASSTGEGQPQHF.

J is TRBJ1-4 and V is TRBV6-5, with no clear D. V was clipped by 1 base and J by 11 bases, with 5 bases between them. CDR3 length: 11 amino acids. The germline CDR1 and CDR2 sequences are MNHEY and SVGAGI. The CDR3 DNA sequence: TGTGCCAGCAGTTACTTGGACAAACTGTTTTTT. Amino acids: CASSYLDKLFF.